Reported below is one T cell receptor beta chain. This clone's antigen is unknown. Base qualities are not recorded, but no much larger clone differs from it by a single base. This record belongs to a study of cytomegalovirus exposure and HLA in healthy donors (dated 2017 in TCRdb). Regarding the complete study: An earlier analysis of roughly 630 of the donors reported 250 to 350 Gb of sequence data and 117 million unique TCR beta sequences from 190 million or so T cells. An early release covering about 600 HLA-typed donors comprised about 310 gigabases of sequencing data and approximately 85 million unique TCR sequences. Of the 300 to 450 genotyped donors, approximately 80% fell in the genetic ancestry cluster associated with self-reported Caucasian donors. The aim of the study was to test whether cataloging public T cell receptors could identify signatures of past pathogen exposure. The study used immunosequencing to profile the T cell repertoires of more than 650 subjects and linked those repertoires to cytomegalovirus serostatus. In addition to the first cohort of about 650 subjects, a separate validation cohort of 120 different subjects was used. High-throughput TCR immunosequencing, statistical association of individual TCRs with disease status, and machine learning were combined to predict cytomegalovirus infection status. A later analysis re-examined previously published TCR beta repertoires from just over 650 donors and added high-resolution HLA genotyping to investigate patterns of TCR occurrence. In the later analysis, no new phenotypic data were used to find candidate immune exposures; instead, reliance was placed on TCR beta sequences and their occurrence across donors. An earlier analysis of several hundred of the donors used high-throughput TCR beta sequencing to judge whether each TCR beta V gene segment behaved as functional or pseudogenic. Donor age, sex, ethnicity and CMV serostatus were compiled together with the repertoire data. A later genetic analysis took genome-wide SNP genotypes for about 55% of the roughly 670 donors and used that subset as a discovery cohort. All discovery cohort repertoires had been generated using a single sequencing platform. Both class I and class II loci were covered by HLA typing, at four-digit resolution. Typing coverage varied by locus: about 629-630 donors for A, B, C, DRB1 and DQB1; roughly 510 for DQA1; more than 600 for DPA1; around 450 for DPB1. About 5 DR-DQ haplotypes were handled as single units for association and clustering, since linkage in the cohort was strong. Among 398 genotyped donors of the cohort, an average of about 220,000 unique TCR beta nucleotide sequences was sequenced per donor, of which about 20% were non-productive.

From cysteine to phenylalanine, the CDR3 is 17 amino acids long. Only the CDR3 DNA is retained, 51 bases long and in frame from the first base. The germline V gene supplies CDR1 SGHAT and CDR2 FQNNGV. Trimmed from V: 5 bases; trimmed from J: 7 bases; junction bases lacking a gene match: 12. Broad study findings and their caveats: Cytomegalovirus status was reported to be diagnosed by the classifier with high specificity and sensitivity in both the original and validation cohorts. Because the 87-base-pair reads could not distinguish some IMGT-functional V segments, including TRBV6-2 and TRBV6-3, those segments were excluded. While some public TCRs were present in many individuals, most TCR sequences turned up only very rarely across donors. In a later analysis, some 17,000 TCR beta sequences were associated with specific HLA alleles at a false discovery rate of 0.05. The cohort was sequenced for TCR beta chains only, and without alpha or paired-chain data the features that could be detected were limited. The sequencing pipeline was judged likely to have produced a cluster of highly shared sequence variants as a technical artifact. Most CMV-associated TCR beta chains appeared to be HLA-restricted in a later analysis, and the HLA associations seemed to be driven largely by CMV exposure. In an earlier analysis of roughly 500 of the donors, most TCR beta V segments appeared in productive rearrangements about 90% or about 30% of the time, broadly matching IMGT annotations. V-gene and J-gene trimming of TCR beta chains was associated with a missense DCLRE1C variant in a later genetic analysis, and the association was replicated in an independent cohort. A further reported finding was that TCR beta sequences accurately predicted the HLA-A and HLA-B alleles for most subjects in the first cohort. For the cohort, immune exposure information was limited to CMV serostatus. In a later analysis, the rate of TCR association differed among HLA loci, with DRB1 alleles having the most associated TCRs and HLA-C alleles having the fewest. A later analysis reported that several top co-occurrence clusters appeared linked to parvovirus B19, influenza, CMV and Epstein-Barr virus. It was suggested by the authors that the approach could potentially be generalized to other disease states and immunological phenotypes. The study gave a list of about 160 TCR beta chains associated with cytomegalovirus. Correlated functional status among segregating V segments might be attributable to linkage disequilibrium, but an unknown experimental factor could not be ruled out. Assigning TCR associations to individual alleles was difficult when HLA alleles, especially DR and DQ, strongly co-occurred. A few of the identified cytomegalovirus-associated TCR beta chains were confirmed in vitro to be specific for cytomegalovirus antigens. Sequencing depth was assumed to be roughly uniform across donors in the presence/absence analyses, though that assumption may not hold. In a later genetic analysis, fewer N-insertions in productive TCRs were reported among donors in an Asian-associated ancestry cluster than the approximately 710-donor mean. Because counts were too low, seventeen rarely observed V segments, including chromosome 9 orphons, were excluded from the earlier analysis of several hundred of the donors. Because HLA typing was missing for some donors at each locus, association tests included only the typed subset. A later analysis found that HLA-associated TCR beta chains were more clonally expanded and had lower generation probabilities than equally common non-associated chains.

Library generation was performed with the immunoSEQ multiplex PCR assay. For the multiplex PCR, a mixture combining 60 forward primers for TCR Vbeta segments and 13 reverse primers for TCR Jbeta segments was used. The CDR3 region of rearranged TCR beta genes was amplified from genomic DNA by a multiplex PCR assay. Amplified TCR beta libraries were sequenced as 87-base-pair reads on the Illumina HiSeq System. Per the original workflow: In a later analysis, tens of millions of unique TCR beta chains were counted across the 650 to 700 repertoires, and around 11 million of these chains were shared by at least two donors. Raw reads were error-corrected and collapsed into unique sequences with a nearest-neighbor algorithm that merged closely related sequences to remove PCR and sequencing errors. V, D and J gene segments were assigned by aligning CDR3 sequences to IMGT reference sequences. Each retained sequence needed at least a six-nucleotide match to both a V gene segment and a J gene segment. Rearrangements were classified as productive when the CDR3 lacked stop codons and remained in frame with V and J, and all other rearrangements were classified as non-productive. Following IMGT convention, CDR3 was defined as the stretch from the second conserved V-encoded cysteine to the conserved J-encoded phenylalanine. In an earlier analysis of more than 550 of the donors, sequences lacking an unambiguous match to a single V gene segment were excluded. An earlier analysis of almost 600 of the donors classified V segments as functional when productive rearrangements were above 56.7% and as segregating when the standard deviation between donors was above 5%. A statistical classification framework was built for diagnosing cytomegalovirus status from the catalog of TCR beta chain sequences. V and J gene assignment, in a later analysis, came from comparing TCR nucleotide sequences with IMGT/GENE-DB human TR gene sequences. In a later analysis, CDR3 sequences and most-parsimonious VDJ recombination scenarios were assigned using the TCRdist pipeline. A later analysis defined each TCR beta chain by its CDR3 amino acid sequence plus V-gene family, and excluded reads lacking a unique V-gene family. To address suspected cross-contamination and a sequencing artifact, a later analysis removed approximately 590 highly shared, low-generation-probability nucleotide sequences. In a later analysis, a clonal expansion index for each public chain was calculated from normalized within-repertoire ranks of inferred template counts. A later analysis computed generation probabilities with a VDJ recombination model fitted to out-of-frame rearrangements, and checked the results against IGoR. Hypergeometric tests were used in a later analysis to score TCR-TCR, TCR-HLA and TCR-CMV co-occurrence, with a repertoire-size bias correction applied to the TCR pairs. False discovery rates were estimated in a later analysis by permuting HLA or CMV assignments 20 times. In a later analysis, co-occurring TCRs were grouped using DBSCAN, with TCRdist sequence similarity added in when clustering inside HLA-allele-positive subsets. For co-occurrence clustering, repertoires with fewer than 30,000 or more than 120,000 public chains were excluded, along with a handful of repertoires with anomalous nucleotide sharing. This is the immuneACCESS table as TCRdb keeps it, with only in-frame sequences that have V and J called. A part of the clones is gone; compared with another copy, unresolved V genes explain less than half, and the rest is unexplained. V and J calls and clone size come straight from that table; D and trimming were deduced from the DNA. The sample includes more than 60,000 clones, with roughly three quarters observed a single time. The ten largest clones capture roughly 3% of the sample.

The cohort consisted of some 670 healthy bone marrow donors. At the time of sampling, every cohort member was nominally healthy, though immune exposures that went unrecorded were likely present. The donor tested CMV seronegative and was one of the 352 seronegative cohort members. A peripheral blood sample was provided by each donor, and peripheral blood mononuclear cells were used for TCR beta sequencing. The Qiagen DNeasy Blood Extraction Kit was used to extract genomic DNA from the blood cell samples. This clonotype was sampled from a woman aged 25 to 45 in good health and CMV-seronegative. The specimen was PBMCs. The V gene is TRBV11-2 and the J gene is TRBJ2-2; a stretch of 11 junction bases matches TRBD1. Read as DNA, the sequence is TGTGCCAGCAGCCTAGGAGGACAGGGGGCGCTTATCGGGGAGCTGTTTTTT. This gives the protein CASSLGGQGALIGELFF.